What follows are 13 T cell receptor beta chains derived from one specimen sequenced in a study of cytomegalovirus exposure and HLA in healthy donors. With 60 Vbeta and 13 Jbeta primers, the PCR was carried out. Data came from immunoSEQ multiplex PCR; TCRdb stores just in-frame clones and leaves some out. The sample shows around 120,000 clones, 80% of them seen only once. The sequenced sample was PBMCs. These receptors were taken from a man over 45 in good health and CMV-seronegative.

The chain joins TRBV14 to TRBJ1-1, with D uncertain. CDR3 length: 14 residues. With 0 bases removed from V and 7 bases from J, the gap between germline ends came to 12 bases. Germline V gene data show CDR1 as SGHDN and CDR2 as FVKESK. CDR3 loop: CASSQDPARGEAFF. The CDR3, as DNA: TGTGCCAGCAGCCAAGATCCCGCCCGAGGTGAAGCTTTCTTT.

This clone was detected a few times. The chain joins TRBV4-1 to TRBJ1-1; D is undetermined. The V and J ends lost 1 base and 11 bases respectively, with 14 bases between them. The V gene's germline CDR1 is MGHRA and CDR2 YSYEKL. The CDR3 covers 13 residues. The CDR3 is CASSQGNGFEAFF. The CDR3 region has the DNA TGCGCCAGCAGCCAAGGTAACGGGTTCGAGGCTTTCTTT.

CDR3 sequence reads: CASSQVPDRGSGNTIYF. CDR3 DNA sequence: TGCGCCAGCAGCCAAGTCCCGGACAGGGGCTCTGGAAACACCATATATTTT. The genes are TRBV4-1 and TRBJ1-3; 9 bases are shared with TRBD1. The germline V gene has CDR1 MGHRA and CDR2 YSYEKL. The V segment lost 1 base and the J segment 0 bases; nucleotides outside the gene matches: 4. The CDR3 loop spans 17 amino acids.

The chain employs TRBV28 and TRBJ1-5, with D possibly matching TRBD1 (6 bases). V gave up 3 bases and J gave up 3 bases, with 9 bases separating them. CDR3 size: 14 residues. CDR1 is MDHEN and CDR2 is SYDVKM in the germline V gene. The CDR3 is CASSLRQDNQPQHF. The CDR3 DNA is TGTGCCAGCAGTTTGAGACAGGACAATCAGCCCCAGCATTTT.

The chain employs TRBV28 and TRBJ1-1; D is perhaps TRBD1 (5 bases). V was pared by 5 bases and J by 5 bases, with 12 bases between. The germline V gene encodes CDR1 MDHEN and CDR2 SYDVKM. The CDR3 totals 13 residues. CDR3 sequence reads: CASSAGVMTEAFF. DNA for the CDR3: TGTGCCAGCAGTGCGGGGGTTATGACTGAAGCTTTCTTT.

The V call is TRBV28, the J call TRBJ2-1, with 9 bases lining up with TRBD2. This CDR3 is built from 19 residues. CDR1 is MDHEN, CDR2 SYDVKM, per germline. V trimming: 4 bases; J trimming: 0 bases; junction bases outside the gene matches: 13. The CDR3 spells CASSSVSGRSFSSYNEQFF. CDR3 DNA: TGTGCCAGCAGTTCCGTGAGCGGGAGGTCTTTTAGCTCCTACAATGAGCAGTTCTTC.

This clone was detected only a few times. The chain is built from TRBV19 and TRBJ1-4; tentatively, D is TRBD1 (5 bases). Germline lookup yields CDR1 LNHDA and CDR2 SQIVND (reference sequence). The CDR3 is made up of 15 amino acids. Deletions cut 5 bases from V and 4 bases from J, with 14 bases between. The CDR3 is CASSPGGASNEKLFF. The CDR3 bases are TGTGCCAGTAGTCCCGGGGGTGCTAGTAATGAAAAACTGTTTTTT.

The V and J genes are TRBV14 and TRBJ2-7; 9 bases line up with TRBD1. In germline, CDR1 is SGHDN, CDR2 FVKESK. The J segment lost 7 bases and the V segment lost 3 bases, leaving 10 bases of the junction unmatched. This CDR3 contains 15 residues. CDR3 region: CASSQRQGEPWEQYF. CDR3 DNA sequence: TGTGCCAGCAGCCAGCGACAGGGGGAACCTTGGGAGCAGTACTTC.

CDR3 amino acids: CASSRQGGTEAFF. The CDR3 DNA reads as TGTGCCAGTAGCCGACAGGGAGGCACTGAAGCTTTCTTT. The chain combines TRBV19 with TRBJ1-1, with 7 bases lining up with TRBD1. V shed 6 bases and J 4 bases; nucleotides not matched to a gene: 5. CDR3 size: 13 residues. Per germline, CDR1 LNHDA and CDR2 SQIVND (reference sequence).

The genes are TRBV27 and TRBJ2-5, with 7 positions matching TRBD1. This CDR3 region has 15 residues. Germline V gene sequence: CDR1 MNHEY, CDR2 SMNVEV (reference sequence). V lost 3 bases, J lost 6 bases, and 10 bases stayed unmatched. The chain's CDR3 is CASSFSSDRVKTQYF. CDR3 coding DNA: TGTGCCAGCAGTTTTTCCTCAGACAGGGTAAAGACCCAGTACTTC.

The chain employs TRBV6-5 and TRBJ2-7; tentatively, D is TRBD2 (5 bases). Germline CDR1 MNHEY, CDR2 SVGAGI. Trimming took 8 bases from V and 5 from J, leaving 13 bases between them. The CDR3 totals 12 residues. CDR3 region: CASRSGNHEQYF. CDR3 bases: TGTGCCAGCCGCTCGGGGAACCACGAGCAGTACTTC.

This clone was seen a single time. The gene calls are TRBV19 and TRBJ1-5, with D perhaps TRBD1 (6 bases). V gave up 7 bases and J gave up 0 bases, with 13 bases separating them. Germline CDR1 reads LNHDA; CDR2 reads SQIVND (reference sequence). The CDR3 is made up of 15 amino acids. CDR3 protein: CASTSDRNSNQPQHF. In nucleotides, the CDR3 is TGTGCCAGTACCTCAGACAGGAATAGCAATCAGCCCCAGCATTTT.

V and J are TRBV7-8 and TRBJ2-7; 8 bases are shared with TRBD2. J was trimmed by 1 base and V by 3 bases; bases with no gene match: 2. The germline gives CDR1 SGHVS, CDR2 FQNEAQ. This CDR3 contains 14 residues. This chain's CDR3 is CASSFSGISYEQYF. The CDR3 DNA sequence: TGTGCCAGCAGCTTTAGCGGGATTTCCTACGAGCAGTACTTC.